The clone carrying this T cell receptor beta chain has only a few counts. The CDR3 has 15 residues. The germline gives CDR1 SGHDT, CDR2 YYEEEE. V lost 4 bases, J lost 7 bases, and 18 bases lay in between. TCRdb used MiXCR to reprocess the RT-PCR reads, holding one entry per CDR3 protein. Counted here are about 680,000 distinct CDR3 sequences, 14% occurring once; the ten biggest clones make up 3% to 4.5%. The clonotype comes from a female donor in good health, serving as a healthy control. The chain recombines TRBV5-6 with TRBJ2-1; D unclear. The sequencing sample was made of memory CD4+ T cells from blood. The CDR3 is CASSPGVRPENEQFF. The CDR3 DNA is TGTGCCAGCAGCCCTGGCGTCCGGCCTGAAAATGAGCAGTTCTTC.